A selection of T cell receptor beta chains follows, all from one sample in a study of T cells in localized non-small cell lung cancer. Repertoires were generated with immunoSEQ multiplex PCR, while TCRdb's copy carries only in-frame clones and drops some. The profile shows around 30,000 clones, around 80% of them singletons. Sample: peripheral blood, taken before any cancer treatment. These receptors were taken from a male donor aged 60 or over with stage III squamous cell lung carcinoma. The CDR3 runs from the conserved cysteine through the conserved F or W. A D gene is named only where the DNA matches it firmly. Expanded clones get a size class; other rows say once, few or many, or leave the size out.

cdr3_nt | cdr3_aa | d_call | j_call | v_call | clone_size
TGTGCCAGCAGTTTACGGGACTTGGGACTCTCGGGCTCCTATAATTCACCCCTCCACTTT | CASSLRDLGLSGSYNSPLHF | - | TRBJ1-6 | TRBV28 | once
TGCAGTGCTAGATCCCCCATCGAGCAGTACTTC | CSARSPIEQYF | - | TRBJ2-7 | TRBV20-1 | once
TGTGCCAGCAGCCGGACAGGAAAAGAGACCCAGTACTTC | CASSRTGKETQYF | TRBD1 | TRBJ2-5 | TRBV6-5 | -
TGCGCCAGCAGCCCCCTGACGACCGCGAGCTCCTACGAGCAGTACTTC | CASSPLTTASSYEQYF | - | TRBJ2-7 | TRBV5-1 | -
TGTGCCAGTAGCGAAAGTGGGGTCCCTCAGCCCCAGCATTTT | CASSESGVPQPQHF | - | TRBJ1-5 | TRBV19 | -
TGTGCCAGCAGCTTTATAGCGGGGATCACAGATACGCAGTATTTT | CASSFIAGITDTQYF | TRBD2 | TRBJ2-3 | TRBV11-1 | few
TGTGCCAGCAGCTTGGGCGGGGCGGGAGCAGAAGAGACCCAGTACTTC | CASSLGGAGAEETQYF | TRBD2 | TRBJ2-5 | TRBV5-6 | -
TGTGCCAGCAGCCAAGATGGGATTAAGAACACTGAAGCTTTCTTT | CASSQDGIKNTEAFF | - | TRBJ1-1 | TRBV4-2 | -
TGTGCCAGCAGCCTTCTTAGCGGGGGAAACTCTGGGGCCAACGTCCTGACTTTC | CASSLLSGGNSGANVLTF | TRBD2 | TRBJ2-6 | TRBV5-5 | -
TGTGCCAGCAGTTACTTGGGGGGGCGGTTAGAGACCCAGTACTTC | CASSYLGGRLETQYF | - | TRBJ2-5 | TRBV6-6 | -
TGTGCCAGCAGCTTAAAGAAGGTCGGCAGCGGGAATGAAAAACTGTTTTTT | CASSLKKVGSGNEKLFF | - | TRBJ1-4 | TRBV7-9 | -
TGTGCCATCAGTGAAGGAAGTCTTAGCAATCAGCCCCAGCATTTT | CAISEGSLSNQPQHF | - | TRBJ1-5 | TRBV10-3 | medium-sized
TGTGCCAGCAGCGTCCGGGACAGCCACAATGAGCAGTTCTTC | CASSVRDSHNEQFF | TRBD1 | TRBJ2-1 | TRBV9 | -
TGCAGCGTTGAAGGGGGGGGAGGAAAACTGTTTTTT | CSVEGGGGKLFF | - | TRBJ1-4 | TRBV29-1 | -
TGTGCCAGCAGTTTATGGCCCGGGGTAGCGGGATACGAGCAGTACTTC | CASSLWPGVAGYEQYF | TRBD2 | TRBJ2-7 | TRBV27 | -
TGTGCCAGCAGCTTTCAATTTCAGGTGAATAATTCACCCCTCCACTTT | CASSFQFQVNNSPLHF | - | TRBJ1-6 | TRBV5-5 | few
TGTGCCAGCAGCCAGGCCGGGACTAGCGGGGGGGCAGATACGCAGTATTTT | CASSQAGTSGGADTQYF | TRBD2 | TRBJ2-3 | TRBV7-9 | once
TGTGCCAGCAGTTACGGGCAGGGGGCTGGCTACACCTTC | CASSYGQGAGYTF | TRBD1 | TRBJ1-2 | TRBV6-5 | once
TGCAGCGTTAAGGATAGCAATCAGCCCCAGCATTTT | CSVKDSNQPQHF | - | TRBJ1-5 | TRBV29-1 | -
TGTGCCAGCAGCTTTGTTAGGAGGACAAAAAGTTCTAATTCACCCCTCCACTTT | CASSFVRRTKSSNSPLHF | - | TRBJ1-6 | TRBV12-1 | -
TGCGCCAGCAGTAAGGAGGAGAGGGAGGCTTTCTTT | CASSKEEREAFF | - | TRBJ1-1 | TRBV5-1 | once
TGTGCCAGCAGTTCCTTAGGGGCCGACGGGCGAGAGACCCAGTACTTC | CASSSLGADGRETQYF | - | TRBJ2-5 | TRBV6-5 | -
TGTGCCAGCAGCCTAGGGGACGGAATGACTAATGAGCAGTTCTTC | CASSLGDGMTNEQFF | - | TRBJ2-1 | TRBV11-3 | -
TGTGCCAGCTCAGCCAGGACAGCGAGTGGCTACACCTTC | CASSARTASGYTF | - | TRBJ1-2 | TRBV18 | -
TGTGCCAGCGGGAGGAGTATAGATACGCAGTATTTT | CASGRSIDTQYF | - | TRBJ2-3 | TRBV9 | -
TGTGCCAGCAGCCCGGGAGGTCCAGGGGGCGACAATCAGCCCCAGCATTTT | CASSPGGPGGDNQPQHF | TRBD1 | TRBJ1-5 | TRBV7-9 | once
TGTGCCAGCAGCGTAGCCGCCTTAGCGGGGGGTGCAGATACGCAGTATTTT | CASSVAALAGGADTQYF | TRBD2 | TRBJ2-3 | TRBV9 | -
TGTGCCAGCTCACCTACGTCCCGGGACAGGAGTAAAGGCTACACCTTC | CASSPTSRDRSKGYTF | TRBD1 | TRBJ1-2 | TRBV18 | -
TGCGCCAGCAGCCAACACCCAAATATTGGGAACACTGAAGCTTTCTTT | CASSQHPNIGNTEAFF | - | TRBJ1-1 | TRBV4-3 | -
TGTGCCAGCAGCGTAGTCGGGCGGAAACTCACAGATACGCAGTATTTT | CASSVVGRKLTDTQYF | - | TRBJ2-3 | TRBV9 | few
TGTGCCAGCAGCTTTAACCGGGACCGTTACGAGCAGTACTTC | CASSFNRDRYEQYF | - | TRBJ2-7 | TRBV7-2 | -